This T cell receptor beta chain was retrieved from a study of shared clonotypes between healthy human individuals. Profiled with immunoSEQ multiplex PCR; TCRdb holds only in-frame clones, not every one. The profile covers more than 2,000,000 clones, with more than 85% appearing a single time and 0.39% taken by the ten largest. Specimen: naive CD4+ T cells from PBMCs. Sample subset: CD45RA+ positively selected. The clonotype was recovered from a man younger than 35 in good health. Some clones in this sample may be carry-over from other donors' samples.

CDR3: CASSEWYQGTGNTIYF. CDR3 in DNA: TGTGCCAGCAGTGAATGGTATCAGGGGACAGGAAACACCATATATTTT. This chain connects TRBV25-1 to TRBJ1-3, with D tentatively TRBD1 (6 bases). Germline CDR1 MGHDK, CDR2 SYGVNS. V dropped 1 base and J dropped 4 bases, with 14 bases sitting between them. The length of the CDR3 is 16 residues.